This TCR beta chain was observed in a study of low-dose radiotherapy and immunotherapy resistance in tumors. Across the study: Patients were treated with intravenous nivolumab at 240 mg every two weeks and were also dosed with ipilimumab at 1 mg/kg every six weeks. Intravenous cyclophosphamide at 200 mg/m2 preceded radiation and immunotherapy by one day, every two weeks. Daily, from cycle 1 day 1 and for four cycles, patients took oral aspirin 300 mg.

TRAV and TRBV primers primed cDNA for both TCRalpha and TCRbeta. A constant-region primer paired with the V-primer adapter amplified TCRs over approximately 20 PCR cycles. The mRNA which had been isolated was amplified by in vitro transcription. TCRdb used MiXCR to reprocess the reads, holding one entry per CDR3 protein. Of some 94,000 distinct CDR3 sequences listed, around a fifth were seen once; the top ten hold roughly 12%. Sample time point: after trial treatment. Described treatment: LDRT plus nivolumab, ipilimumab, low-dose cyclophosphamide and aspirin (RACIN trial). Germline V gene lookup returns CDR1 SGHRS and CDR2 YFSETQ. The CDR3 spans 15 residues, counting both ends. This clonotype has just a few counts. The DNA is left out, because the CDR3 cannot be placed on it with certainty; the CDR3 is given as TCRdb lists it.

The material was PBMCs, obtained after low-dose radiotherapy plus immunotherapy. This clonotype was obtained from a female donor with ovarian cancer. The V call is TRBV5-1, the J call TRBJ1-4; TRBD1, the table's D call, lacks a check against the DNA. The CDR3 region is CASSSGQQSEKLFFF.